This is a list of T cell receptor beta chains from one sample in a study of CD4 T cells in relation to SARS-CoV-2 and coronaviruses. The data were produced by immunoSEQ multiplex PCR, yet TCRdb's version contains in-frame clones alone and is incomplete. The sample yields about 60,000 clones, about 92% seen once. Sequencing was performed on naive CD4+ T cells from PBMCs. These receptors were collected from an adult with COVID-19. The CDR3 runs from the conserved cysteine through the conserved F or W. The D gene is left open where the match is weak. Rows may omit the clone size; those that give it use once, few, many or a size class.

J	V	length	size	D	DNA	CDR3
TRBJ2-3	TRBV24-1	14	NA	NA	TGTGCCACCAGTGACCCCAGGCTAGCAGATACGCAGTATTTT	CATSDPRLADTQYF
TRBJ2-5	TRBV6-5	16	once	TRBD1	TGTGCCAGCAGTTACCTCGGACAGGGGAGAGAAGAGACCCAGTACTTC	CASSYLGQGREETQYF
TRBJ2-2	TRBV18	13	NA	NA	TGTGCCAGCTCACCAGAGGGGGACGGGGAGCTGTTTTTT	CASSPEGDGELFF
TRBJ1-6	TRBV28	11	NA	NA	TGTGCCAGCAACGGGAATTCACCCCTCCACTTT	CASNGNSPLHF
TRBJ1-1	TRBV29-1	15	NA	TRBD1	TGCAGCGTTAGAAGGACAGGGCGGGGAGACACTGAAGCTTTCTTT	CSVRRTGRGDTEAFF
TRBJ2-1	TRBV12-3/TRBV12-4	11	NA	NA	TGTGCCAGCAGTTTATTGGACGAGCAGTTCTTC	CASSLLDEQFF
TRBJ2-7	TRBV30	23	once	TRBD2	TGTGCCTGGAGCCCCCCCGGGACATTCCCTTGGGGGTTAGCGGGAAAGTCCGGCTACGAGCAGTACTTC	CAWSPPGTFPWGLAGKSGYEQYF
TRBJ2-7	TRBV2	15	NA	TRBD2	TGTGCCAGCAGTGAACTCGGGGGGTTCTCCTACGAGCAGTACTTC	CASSELGGFSYEQYF
TRBJ2-5	TRBV3-1/TRBV3-2	19	NA	TRBD2	TGTGCCAGCAGCCAAAAAGCGGGAGGGGTCGGAAGTGGCCAAGAGACCCAGTACTTC	CASSQKAGGVGSGQETQYF
TRBJ1-6	TRBV6-1	19	NA	TRBD1	TGTGCCAGCAGTGAACATCAAACGACAGGGCTCCGGGGGAATTCACCCCTCCACTTT	CASSEHQTTGLRGNSPLHF
TRBJ2-3	TRBV7-9	14	once	NA	TGTGCCAGCAGCTTAGTAGAATATACAGATACGCAGTATTTT	CASSLVEYTDTQYF
TRBJ1-2	TRBV10-3	14	NA	NA	TGTGCCATCCATCCGGGGACGGCTAACTATGGCTACACCTTC	CAIHPGTANYGYTF
TRBJ2-1	TRBV2	14	NA	NA	TGTGCCCTACATAGGGACGAGGCCGACAATGAGCAGTTCTTC	CALHRDEADNEQFF
TRBJ2-5	TRBV5-1	14	once	NA	TGCGCCAGCAGCTTGGGTGGAGGGGGAGAGACCCAGTACTTC	CASSLGGGGETQYF
TRBJ2-3	TRBV9	13	NA	NA	TGTGCCAGCAGCGTAGGAACCACAGATACGCAGTATTTT	CASSVGTTDTQYF
TRBJ2-1	TRBV6-5	16	NA	NA	TGTGCCAGCAGTTACTCGAGGAATCCCAGCGGGAATGAGCAGTTCTTC	CASSYSRNPSGNEQFF
TRBJ2-3	TRBV10-3	16	NA	NA	TGTGCCATCAGTGATCGGGCAGCATCAGGCACAGATACGCAGTATTTT	CAISDRAASGTDTQYF
TRBJ2-5	TRBV6-5	14	NA	TRBD1	TGTGCCAGCACCCACAGGGGTATCACCGAGACCCAGTACTTC	CASTHRGITETQYF